These T cell receptor beta chains were read from a single sample in a study of response to subunit inactivated influenza vaccine. Using its own MiXCR run on the RT-PCR reads, TCRdb lists one record per CDR3 protein. The repertoire has about 500,000 distinct CDR3 sequences, approximately 6.9% of them found once; the top ten carry about an eighth. The sample here was PBMCs from blood, taken less than 30 months after vaccination. Receptor source: a man aged 50 to 69 who received an inactivated influenza vaccine. The CDR3 runs from the conserved cysteine through the conserved F or W. D genes are given only for firm matches. The size of a clone is reported for some rows only, either as once, few or many, or as a class for expanded clones.

CDR3 DNA: TGTGCCAGCAGTTACCAGGTGGGGGGGCGCGGTCTGCCGAATGGCTACACCTTC; CDR3 protein: CASSYQVGGRGLPNGYTF; J gene: TRBJ1-2; V gene: TRBV6-5; D gene: -; clone size: few
CDR3 DNA: TGTGCCAGCAGTGAAGCGCAGTATTGGCGGGAGGGCCGGAGGTACAATGAGCAGTTCTTC; CDR3 protein: CASSEAQYWREGRRYNEQFF; J gene: TRBJ2-1; V gene: TRBV2; D gene: TRBD2; clone size: few
CDR3 DNA: TGTGCCAGCAGCTTATCCCGAGGGGATCTTTTGGGTGGCTACACCTTC; CDR3 protein: CASSLSRGDLLGGYTF; J gene: TRBJ1-2; V gene: TRBV7-9; D gene: -; clone size: few
CDR3 DNA: TGTGCCAGCGGGACTAGCGGGGTCCACGAGCAGTACTTC; CDR3 protein: CASGTSGVHEQYF; J gene: TRBJ2-7; V gene: TRBV12-3/TRBV12-4; D gene: TRBD2; clone size: many
CDR3 DNA: TGCAGTGCTAGAGATAGGCGGGGGCTCGCTTACGAGCAGTACTTC; CDR3 protein: CSARDRRGLAYEQYF; J gene: TRBJ2-7; V gene: TRBV20-1; D gene: -; clone size: -
CDR3 DNA: TGCGCCAGCAGCCAACCAGGGGGCCGAAGCAATCAGCCCCAGCATTTT; CDR3 protein: CASSQPGGRSNQPQHF; J gene: TRBJ1-5; V gene: TRBV4-1; D gene: TRBD1; clone size: -
CDR3 DNA: TGTGCCAGCAGCTCCATAAACCGGGACAGGACCAAGACCCAGTACTTC; CDR3 protein: CASSSINRDRTKTQYF; J gene: TRBJ2-5; V gene: TRBV7-2; D gene: TRBD1; clone size: few
CDR3 DNA: TGCAGTGCTTTGCTAGCGGGGATCACAGATACGCAGTATTTT; CDR3 protein: CSALLAGITDTQYF; J gene: TRBJ2-3; V gene: TRBV20-1; D gene: TRBD2; clone size: -
CDR3 DNA: TGTGCCAGCAGCTTCGAACGGAATCAGCCCCAGCATTTT; CDR3 protein: CASSFERNQPQHF; J gene: TRBJ1-5; V gene: TRBV11-2; D gene: -; clone size: -
CDR3 DNA: TGTGCCAGCTCACCTCTAGGACAGGGGGGTAACTATGGCTACACCTTC; CDR3 protein: CASSPLGQGGNYGYTF; J gene: TRBJ1-2; V gene: TRBV18; D gene: TRBD1; clone size: many
CDR3 DNA: TGTGCCAGCACGGGCAGCCTTACCTACAATGAGCAGTTCTTC; CDR3 protein: CASTGSLTYNEQFF; J gene: TRBJ2-1; V gene: TRBV6-2/TRBV6-3; D gene: -; clone size: few
CDR3 DNA: TGTGCCTGGACCACTTCTACGGGGCAGTACTTC; CDR3 protein: CAWTTSTGQYF; J gene: TRBJ2-7; V gene: TRBV30; D gene: -; clone size: few
CDR3 DNA: TGTGCCAGCAGCCGGTACAGGGAAGGCCAGCCCCAGCATTTT; CDR3 protein: CASSRYREGQPQHF; J gene: TRBJ1-5; V gene: TRBV4-2; D gene: -; clone size: few
CDR3 DNA: TGCAGTGCTAGAGATCGCAGGGTTTCCCATGAGCAGTTCTTC; CDR3 protein: CSARDRRVSHEQFF; J gene: TRBJ2-1; V gene: TRBV20-1; D gene: -; clone size: many
CDR3 DNA: TGTGCCAGCAGCGTAGAAAGCGGCAGCTCCTACGAGCAGTACTTC; CDR3 protein: CASSVESGSSYEQYF; J gene: TRBJ2-7; V gene: TRBV9; D gene: -; clone size: -
CDR3 DNA: TGCGCCAGTCGACTAGCGGGAGATTACAATGAGCAGTTCTTC; CDR3 protein: CASRLAGDYNEQFF; J gene: TRBJ2-1; V gene: TRBV5-1; D gene: TRBD2; clone size: many
CDR3 DNA: TGTGCCAGCAGTTACTCGTGGGGAGGCGGGGAGCTGTTTTTT; CDR3 protein: CASSYSWGGGELFF; J gene: TRBJ2-2; V gene: TRBV6-5; D gene: -; clone size: many
CDR3 DNA: TGCGCCAGCAGCTTTGGGACTAGACAGGGGTCCGGAGAGACCCAGTACTTC; CDR3 protein: CASSFGTRQGSGETQYF; J gene: TRBJ2-5; V gene: TRBV5-1; D gene: -; clone size: -
CDR3 DNA: TGCAGTGCTAGAGGGACATTACTGAACACTGAAGCTTTCTTT; CDR3 protein: CSARGTLLNTEAFF; J gene: TRBJ1-1; V gene: TRBV20-1; D gene: -; clone size: -
CDR3 DNA: TGCAGTGCTACATCGTTGGGGGGTCCTGGAAACACCATATATTTT; CDR3 protein: CSATSLGGPGNTIYF; J gene: TRBJ1-3; V gene: TRBV20-1; D gene: -; clone size: many
CDR3 DNA: TGTGCCAGCAGTTTATTAGGCGGGGGGGCCTACGAGCAGTACTTC; CDR3 protein: CASSLLGGGAYEQYF; J gene: TRBJ2-7; V gene: TRBV28; D gene: TRBD2; clone size: few
CDR3 DNA: TGTGCCAGCAGCCCCACTCTGGACAGGGTGGAAGAGACCCAGTACTTC; CDR3 protein: CASSPTLDRVEETQYF; J gene: TRBJ2-5; V gene: TRBV7-6; D gene: TRBD1; clone size: -
CDR3 DNA: TGTGCCATCAGTGCCCCCGGAAGAACTAGCGGTGGAGCCTACGAGCAGTACTTC; CDR3 protein: CAISAPGRTSGGAYEQYF; J gene: TRBJ2-7; V gene: TRBV10-3; D gene: TRBD2; clone size: few
CDR3 DNA: TGTGCCAGCAGCTTAGCGGGGGGCCCATACACCCACACAGATACGCAGTATTTT; CDR3 protein: CASSLAGGPYTHTDTQYF; J gene: TRBJ2-3; V gene: TRBV7-2; D gene: -; clone size: few
CDR3 DNA: TGCGCCAGCAGCTTATCGGGAGGCTCGGGGGAGACCCAGTACTTC; CDR3 protein: CASSLSGGSGETQYF; J gene: TRBJ2-5; V gene: TRBV5-1; D gene: TRBD2; clone size: many
CDR3 DNA: TGTGCCAGCAGAATGGGGGGTGGTTCTATGAACACCGGGGAGCTGTTTTTT; CDR3 protein: CASRMGGGSMNTGELFF; J gene: TRBJ2-2; V gene: TRBV27; D gene: -; clone size: -
CDR3 DNA: TGTGCCAGCAGCTCGGCGGGAGTTGAGCAGTACTTC; CDR3 protein: CASSSAGVEQYF; J gene: TRBJ2-7; V gene: TRBV5-6; D gene: TRBD2; clone size: few
CDR3 DNA: TGCAGTGCTAGAGGGCCCATGGGAGGGGCGGAGACCCAGTACTTC; CDR3 protein: CSARGPMGGAETQYF; J gene: TRBJ2-5; V gene: TRBV20-1; D gene: TRBD2; clone size: -
CDR3 DNA: TGCGCCAGCAGCCCCAATTTCTTGCGGGGGACAGATACGCAGTATTTT; CDR3 protein: CASSPNFLRGTDTQYF; J gene: TRBJ2-3; V gene: TRBV4-3; D gene: TRBD2; clone size: few
CDR3 DNA: TGCGCCAGCAGCTTGGCCGGGGCCTCCTATGGCTACACCTTC; CDR3 protein: CASSLAGASYGYTF; J gene: TRBJ1-2; V gene: TRBV5-1; D gene: -; clone size: many
CDR3 DNA: TGCAGTGCCCCGGGACATGGGAACTACGAGCAGTACTTC; CDR3 protein: CSAPGHGNYEQYF; J gene: TRBJ2-7; V gene: TRBV20-1; D gene: -; clone size: -
CDR3 DNA: TGTGCCAGCTCTAGACGCCGACAGAGGGCTTATGGCTACACCTTC; CDR3 protein: CASSRRRQRAYGYTF; J gene: TRBJ1-2; V gene: TRBV28; D gene: -; clone size: many
CDR3 DNA: TGCAGTGCTTATGGACTATCGGAGACCCAGTACTTC; CDR3 protein: CSAYGLSETQYF; J gene: TRBJ2-5; V gene: TRBV20-1; D gene: -; clone size: -
CDR3 DNA: TGCGCCAGCAGCTTGGCTTATGGTAGCGGCTCCTACGAGCAGTACTTC; CDR3 protein: CASSLAYGSGSYEQYF; J gene: TRBJ2-7; V gene: TRBV5-1; D gene: -; clone size: -
CDR3 DNA: TGTGCCAGCAGCTCTGGACTAGCGGGGATGAGTGAGCAGTTCTTC; CDR3 protein: CASSSGLAGMSEQFF; J gene: TRBJ2-1; V gene: TRBV7-8; D gene: TRBD2; clone size: few
CDR3 DNA: TGCAGTGCTACCGCAGACAGGGTAATGTACGAGCAGTACTTC; CDR3 protein: CSATADRVMYEQYF; J gene: TRBJ2-7; V gene: TRBV20-1; D gene: TRBD1; clone size: many
CDR3 DNA: TGTGCCAGCAGGGAAAGGACTAGCGGGGGATACAATGAGCAGTTCTTC; CDR3 protein: CASRERTSGGYNEQFF; J gene: TRBJ2-1; V gene: TRBV2; D gene: TRBD2; clone size: -
CDR3 DNA: TGCGCCAGCGGGTTTTCTTCCCAAGAGACCCAGTACTTC; CDR3 protein: CASGFSSQETQYF; J gene: TRBJ2-5; V gene: TRBV5-1; D gene: -; clone size: -
CDR3 DNA: TGTGCCAGCGCGGACAGGGTGGGGACCGGGGAGCTGTTTTTT; CDR3 protein: CASADRVGTGELFF; J gene: TRBJ2-2; V gene: TRBV2; D gene: TRBD1; clone size: few
CDR3 DNA: TGTGCCAGCAGACCAATTAGCGGGGATACGCAGTATTTT; CDR3 protein: CASRPISGDTQYF; J gene: TRBJ2-3; V gene: TRBV27; D gene: TRBD2; clone size: -
CDR3 DNA: TGCGCCAGCAGCTTCACCCCCGGGGGCGATGGCTACACCTTC; CDR3 protein: CASSFTPGGDGYTF; J gene: TRBJ1-2; V gene: TRBV5-1; D gene: -; clone size: many
CDR3 DNA: TGTGCCATCAGTGAAGAGGGGAACTATGGCTACACCTTC; CDR3 protein: CAISEEGNYGYTF; J gene: TRBJ1-2; V gene: TRBV10-3; D gene: -; clone size: many
CDR3 DNA: TGTGCCAGCAGCCCAGGACTAGCGAAAGATACGCAGTATTTT; CDR3 protein: CASSPGLAKDTQYF; J gene: TRBJ2-3; V gene: TRBV7-2; D gene: TRBD2; clone size: many
CDR3 DNA: TGTGCCAGCAGCTTAGCGGCTAGCAGCACCGGGGAGCTGTTTTTT; CDR3 protein: CASSLAASSTGELFF; J gene: TRBJ2-2; V gene: TRBV7-9; D gene: -; clone size: few
CDR3 DNA: TGTGCCAGCAGTGAAGGTCGAGTTGAAGCTTTCTTT; CDR3 protein: CASSEGRVEAFF; J gene: TRBJ1-1; V gene: TRBV6-1; D gene: -; clone size: few
CDR3 DNA: TGTGCCAGCAGTTACTCGGCGGGACAGCCCTCCTACGAGCAGTACTTC; CDR3 protein: CASSYSAGQPSYEQYF; J gene: TRBJ2-7; V gene: TRBV6-5; D gene: -; clone size: -
CDR3 DNA: TGCGCCAGCAGCCCCGGGACAGGGGGCGGGTACGAGCAGTACTTC; CDR3 protein: CASSPGTGGGYEQYF; J gene: TRBJ2-7; V gene: TRBV4-1; D gene: TRBD1; clone size: few
CDR3 DNA: TGTGCCAGCAGTTTCCAGGGTGGTGGGAACTATGGCTACACCTTC; CDR3 protein: CASSFQGGGNYGYTF; J gene: TRBJ1-2; V gene: TRBV12-3/TRBV12-4; D gene: -; clone size: few
CDR3 DNA: TGTGCCAGCAGCGTCGGACTAGCGGCATACAGGGAGCAGTTCTTC; CDR3 protein: CASSVGLAAYREQFF; J gene: TRBJ2-1; V gene: TRBV14; D gene: TRBD2; clone size: few
CDR3 DNA: TGTGCCAGCAGCCATAACAGGGTCAGCTATGGCTACACCTTC; CDR3 protein: CASSHNRVSYGYTF; J gene: TRBJ1-2; V gene: TRBV3-1; D gene: -; clone size: few
CDR3 DNA: TGCGCCAGCAGCTTGGGGGACGGTTTTAACACTGAAGCTTTCTTT; CDR3 protein: CASSLGDGFNTEAFF; J gene: TRBJ1-1; V gene: TRBV5-1; D gene: -; clone size: few
CDR3 DNA: TGTGCCAGCAGCTCGGGACGGATGGATCAGCCCCAGCATTTT; CDR3 protein: CASSSGRMDQPQHF; J gene: TRBJ1-5; V gene: TRBV6-2/TRBV6-3; D gene: -; clone size: many
CDR3 DNA: TGTGCCAGCAGTTTTGGACAGGGGGCCGGGGAGCTGTTTTTT; CDR3 protein: CASSFGQGAGELFF; J gene: TRBJ2-2; V gene: TRBV6-5; D gene: TRBD1; clone size: many
CDR3 DNA: TGCAGCGTTGAAGATGGAGGGTGGGAGACCCAGTACTTC; CDR3 protein: CSVEDGGWETQYF; J gene: TRBJ2-5; V gene: TRBV29-1; D gene: -; clone size: -
CDR3 DNA: TGCAGCGTTCGACTAGGGAGTGGAGGAGGGGAAGCTTTCTTT; CDR3 protein: CSVRLGSGGGEAFF; J gene: TRBJ1-1; V gene: TRBV29-1; D gene: -; clone size: few